This entry is about one T cell receptor (beta chain). The antigen it binds to is not known. Per-nucleotide qualities are absent, and no much larger clonotype sits a single base away. TCRbeta CDR3 regions were amplified from genomic DNA using the immunoSEQ Assay, a bias-controlled multiplex PCR. For the original study's pipeline: The number of nucleated cells in each sample was estimated from the amplification of reference gene primers within the assay. To quantify the absolute abundance of each unique TCRbeta CDR3 rearrangement, sequence reads were collapsed and filtered. For each sample, productive Simpson clonality was calculated as the square root of Simpson's diversity index across productive rearrangements. This immuneACCESS table, as held by TCRdb, lists in-frame sequences with V and J called but not all clones. Of the missing ones, under half trace to an unresolved V gene in checked studies; the others have no known cause. That table is the source of V, J and clone size, and D and trimming were worked out from the DNA. The sample includes about 220,000 clones, with around 86% observed a single time. The ten biggest clones cover approximately 8% of the sample.

This sample was taken from a study of blood T cell repertoires in COVID-19 (dated by TCRdb to the early 2020s). General notes on the study: The collaborator samples originated in the United States, Italy and Spain and spanned the acute and convalescent phases of COVID-19. The prospective study material was composed of cDNA or gDNA derived from T cells, B-cell-depleted T cells, or PBMCs. Deeply sampled blood TCRbeta repertoires from subjects exposed to, actively infected with, or recovered from COVID-19 were included in the dataset. A freely available public database, intended as a resource for researchers studying the immune response to SARS-CoV-2, is where the repertoires were released. The samples were drawn from two sources: the first 160 participants of the ongoing ImmuneRACE study, and some 1,300 subjects contributed by 6 global collaborators. The sample metadata nearly always contained a de-identified subject ID, COVID-19 status, age in years and sex. Where HLA class I and class II types were available, the types were taken from metadata supplied by the sample provider, not from assay-based typing. What the authors observed across the whole study: How much clinical and demographic metadata was included differed by source and by participant, and the metadata was provided uncurated.

At one collaborating source in Seattle, patients were enrolled during active infection and were followed longitudinally through the course of disease. Whole blood was collected in K2EDTA tubes by collaborating institutions according to the institutions' own protocols. For TCRbeta analysis, collaborators shipped samples as frozen whole blood, isolated PBMCs, or DNA extracted from either of those sample types. Spanning cysteine to phenylalanine, the CDR3 consists of 15 amino acids. The kept DNA is CDR3 alone, 45 bases in frame from the first base. The junction shows trimming of 4 bases on V and 4 bases on J, and the gene matches do not reach 5 bases of it. CDR1 and CDR2, per the germline V gene, are SGHRS and YFSETQ.

The TCR was taken from an elderly woman with COVID-19, enrolled during active disease. This receptor chain uses TRBV5-1 and TRBJ1-6; TRBD1 agrees with 7 junctional bases. Sequenced sample: peripheral blood. The CDR3 here reads CASSPGQLYNSPLHF. The DNA reads TGCGCCAGCAGCCCGGGACAGCTTTATAATTCACCCCTCCACTTT.